The rows below give T cell receptor beta chains drawn from one sample of a study of molecular identifiers for immune sequencing clone quantification. TCRdb recomputed calls from the PCR reads with MiXCR, one row per CDR3 protein. Found here are over 600,000 distinct CDR3 sequences, 20% of them singletons; the top ten hold roughly 0.85%. The specimen was naive CD8+ T cells from blood, with Jurkat cell RNA spiked in. Receptor source: a human donor in good health. Some libraries in this study had Jurkat cell RNA spiked in. Each CDR3 is given with its conserved first and last residue. A D gene is named only where the DNA matches it firmly. Expanded clones are given a class, and other clones once, few, many or no size at all.

many | TRBJ2-7 | TRBV19 | NA | TGTGCCAGTAGTATCATTTCCGGAGGCGAGCAGTACTTC | CASSIISGGEQYF
many | TRBJ2-3 | TRBV4-3 | TRBD2 | TGCGCCAGCAGCCAAGATTTCCTAGCGGGAGGCACCACAGATACGCAGTATTTT | CASSQDFLAGGTTDTQYF
NA | TRBJ2-1 | TRBV6-5 | TRBD2 | TGTGCCAGCAGTTACACGGCTAGCGGGAGGGGCAATGAGCAGTTCTTC | CASSYTASGRGNEQFF
NA | TRBJ1-5 | TRBV5-1 | NA | TGCGCCAGCACCGAGGGCCCCCCGGGGGGGCCCCAGCATTTT | CASTEGPPGGPQHF
many | TRBJ2-5 | TRBV5-1 | TRBD1 | TGCGCCAGCAGACAGACAGGGGGAGAGACCCAGTACTTC | CASRQTGGETQYF
many | TRBJ2-7 | TRBV6-2/TRBV6-3 | NA | TGTGCCAGCAGTTACGGGTGGAGCGAGCAGTACTTC | CASSYGWSEQYF
many | TRBJ1-5 | TRBV19 | NA | TGTGCCAGTACCCACCCGGGTTTCAATCAGCCCCAGCATTTT | CASTHPGFNQPQHF
NA | TRBJ1-3 | TRBV12-3/TRBV12-4 | NA | TGTGCCAGCAAAGGGGAGGGATCTGGAAACACCATATATTTT | CASKGEGSGNTIYF
many | TRBJ2-7 | TRBV6-5 | NA | TGTGCCAGCAAGCCAGAAACCTCCTACGAGCAGTACTTC | CASKPETSYEQYF
many | TRBJ1-4 | TRBV7-9 | TRBD1 | TGTGCCAGCAGCTTTAGACAGGGGGAAAATGAAAAACTGTTTTTT | CASSFRQGENEKLFF
NA | TRBJ2-7 | TRBV20-1 | TRBD2 | TGCAGTGCTAGAGATCAGGTTAGCGGGAGATTATTCGAGCAGTACTTC | CSARDQVSGRLFEQYF
many | TRBJ2-4 | TRBV19 | NA | TGTGCCAGTACGTTTTGGGGGGCCCCCAAAAACATTCAGTACTTC | CASTFWGAPKNIQYF
many | TRBJ1-1 | TRBV6-2/TRBV6-3 | TRBD1 | TGTGCCAGCAGTCCTGTACAGGGGAAAGCTTTCTTT | CASSPVQGKAFF
NA | TRBJ2-5 | TRBV5-1 | NA | TGCGCCAGCAGCTGGACCACTGTCGGGACCCCACAAGAGGCCCAGCACTTC | CASSWTTVGTPQEAQHF
NA | TRBJ2-3 | TRBV11-2 | NA | TGTGCCAGCAGTCCTACAGGGCTTTTCACAGATACGCAGTATTTT | CASSPTGLFTDTQYF
many | TRBJ2-7 | TRBV5-5 | TRBD2 | TGTGCCAGCAGCTCCTCACTAGCGGGGGCCGCCGGTTCCTACGAGCAGTACTTC | CASSSSLAGAAGSYEQYF
many | TRBJ2-7 | TRBV6-5 | TRBD1 | TGTGCCAGCAACCAGGGACAGGGGGCTTACGAGCAGTACTTC | CASNQGQGAYEQYF
many | TRBJ2-3 | TRBV2 | NA | TGTGCCAGCATTACAGATACGCAGTATTTT | CASITDTQYF
many | TRBJ2-4 | TRBV27 | NA | TGTGCCAGCTCAGGCCCTACAACTAGGGAGTACTTC | CASSGPTTREYF
NA | TRBJ2-2 | TRBV27 | NA | TGTGCCAGCAGTTTCAGCGGAGGGCGGACCGGGGAGCTGTTTTTT | CASSFSGGRTGELFF
many | TRBJ2-3 | TRBV25-1 | NA | TGTGCCAGCACTGAGTCTAGCACAGATACGCAGTATTTT | CASTESSTDTQYF
many | TRBJ2-7 | TRBV6-6 | TRBD1 | TGTGCCAGCAGGGACAGGGAAACCTACGAGCAGTACTTC | CASRDRETYEQYF
many | TRBJ2-3 | TRBV7-6 | TRBD2 | TGTGCCAGCAGCAAAACAGCGGGGGGGCCAGATACGCAGTATTTT | CASSKTAGGPDTQYF
many | TRBJ2-1 | TRBV7-9 | NA | TGTGCCAGCAGCTTAGCACAGGGATCCTACAATGAGCAGTTCTTC | CASSLAQGSYNEQFF
NA | TRBJ1-6 | TRBV5-1 | NA | TGCGCCAGCAGCTTGGAGTTTTCAGGACAGTATAATTCACCCCTCCACTTT | CASSLEFSGQYNSPLHF
many | TRBJ2-7 | TRBV14 | TRBD2 | TGTGCCAGCAGCCAAGTCCCGGCGGGGGGGACCTACGAGCAGTACTTC | CASSQVPAGGTYEQYF
NA | TRBJ2-2 | TRBV7-9 | NA | TGTGCCGGCAGCCTCGAGGAGAGCACGGAGACCGGGGAGCTGTTTTTT | CAGSLEESTETGELFF
many | TRBJ2-3 | TRBV5-1 | NA | TGCGCCAGCAGCTCCCGGGACACGGGCGGGACAGATACGCAGTATTTT | CASSSRDTGGTDTQYF
NA | TRBJ2-5 | TRBV12-3/TRBV12-4 | TRBD1 | TGTGCCAGCAGTTTAGTGAGGGGGCAGCAAGAGACCCAGTACTTC | CASSLVRGQQETQYF
many | TRBJ2-3 | TRBV28 | NA | TGTGCCAGCAGTTTATGGGACGGGACAGATACGCAGTATTTT | CASSLWDGTDTQYF
many | TRBJ2-3 | TRBV6-2/TRBV6-3 | TRBD2 | TGTGCCAGCAGTAAATTCGGACTAGCAGCAGATACGCAGTATTTT | CASSKFGLAADTQYF
NA | TRBJ1-6 | TRBV7-6 | TRBD1 | TGTGCCAGCGGCTCACGGGACAGGCGTCCCTACCGGAATTCACCCCTCCACTTT | CASGSRDRRPYRNSPLHF
few | TRBJ2-1 | TRBV5-3 | NA | TGTGCCAGCAGCTCTAGGGGGGCAGGCCATGAGCAGTTCTTC | CASSSRGAGHEQFF
NA | TRBJ2-7 | TRBV10-3 | TRBD1 | TGTGCCATCAGTCCGGGACAGGGCTCCTACGAGCAGTACTTC | CAISPGQGSYEQYF
many | TRBJ1-3 | TRBV7-2 | NA | TGTGCCAGCAGCCTTCTCAGGAGCTCTGGAAACACCATATATTTT | CASSLLRSSGNTIYF
many | TRBJ2-5 | TRBV20-1 | TRBD2 | TGCAGTGCTAGAGATTCATCCCTAGCGGGGAACCGCGGGGAGACCCAGTACTTC | CSARDSSLAGNRGETQYF
many | TRBJ2-3 | TRBV6-5 | NA | TGTGCCAGCAGTACCACCGGGGCCTTCACAGATACGCAGTATTTT | CASSTTGAFTDTQYF
many | TRBJ2-1 | TRBV4-1 | NA | TGCGCCAGCAGCCAAGATCCCGGGGACAATGAGCAGTTCTTC | CASSQDPGDNEQFF
few | TRBJ2-1 | TRBV27 | TRBD1 | TGTGCCAGCAGTTTATCGGCAGGGGGCTCCTACAATGAGCAGTTCTTC | CASSLSAGGSYNEQFF
NA | TRBJ2-7 | TRBV6-5 | NA | TGTGCCAGCAGTTCGCCGGGACACATCTACGAGCAGTACTTC | CASSSPGHIYEQYF